This passage covers 21 T cell receptor beta chains from one sample sequenced in a study of CD8 T cells in ankylosing spondylitis. TCRdb called the 5' RACE reads again in MiXCR, with one record for every CDR3 protein. Of around 340,000 distinct CDR3 sequences in the sample, 14% to 15% were seen once. The sample was blood, either unsorted or a sorted T cell fraction (not recorded which). The receptors shown here come from a male donor with ankylosing spondylitis or in good health (not recorded which).

This clonotype was seen a handful of times. The chain uses TRBV27 and TRBJ2-7, with TRBD2 matching over 13 bases. Trimming took 10 bases from V and 2 from J; bases not matched to a gene: 2. The CDR3 is 13 amino acids. Germline values: CDR1 MNHEY, CDR2 SMNVEV (reference sequence). As DNA, the CDR3 is TGTGCCACCGGACTAGCGGGGGCCTACGAGCAGTACTTC. The encoded protein is CATGLAGAYEQYF.

In this sample, this clonotype turned up a few times. J is TRBJ2-5 and V is TRBV4-1, with unresolved D. V gave up 1 base and J gave up 13 bases, with 7 bases separating them. CDR3 length: 10 amino acids. The germline V gene has CDR1 MGHRA and CDR2 YSYEKL. In DNA form, the CDR3 reads TGCGCCAGCAGCCAAGTTCCCGGGTACTTC. Protein product: CASSQVPGYF.

This clonotype turned up a few times. The chain has TRBV21-1 and TRBJ1-1; TRBD1, as called in the table, went unchecked against the DNA. TRBV21-1 is a pseudogene. CDR3 length: 15 residues. The CDR3 DNA reads as TGTGCCAGCATCCCTAGGGGGGGAAGTGACACTGAAGCTTTCTTT. Translation: CASIPRGGSDTEAFF.

This clonotype occurred a few times. This sequence joins TRBV12-3 or TRBV12-4 and TRBJ1-6, with a possible D match to TRBD1 (5 bases). The V gene lost 5 bases and the J gene lost 10 bases, with 15 bases spanning the gap. This CDR3 contains 14 residues. The CDR3 reads CASSGGGSGSPLHF. The CDR3 DNA sequence: TGTGCCAGCAGTGGGGGGGGTTCAGGATCACCCCTCCACTTT.

This clonotype appeared a few times. The V call is TRBV4-1, the J call TRBJ2-3, with no clear D. V shed 1 base and J shed 12 bases, with 8 bases lying between them. This CDR3 is 11 amino acids long. In germline, CDR1 is MGHRA, CDR2 YSYEKL. The CDR3 DNA sequence: TGCGCCAGCAGCCAAGGGTCCAGTCAGTATTTT. Amino acid sequence: CASSQGSSQYF.

This clonotype turned up a few times. The chain employs TRBV5-1 and TRBJ1-5, with a possible D match to TRBD1 (5 bases). Germline V lookup: CDR1 SGHRS, CDR2 YFSETQ. The CDR3 is made up of 15 amino acids. Trimming shortened V by 2 bases and J by 3 bases, and 12 bases separated the two germline ends. The DNA for the CDR3 is TGCGCCAGCAGCTTACACGGGACCCTCAATCAGCCCCAGCATTTT. It is translated as CASSLHGTLNQPQHF.

The genes are TRBV7-2 and TRBJ1-1; TRBD1 might be the D (6 bases). The CDR3 contains 13 residues. V lost 5 bases and J 7 bases, leaving 14 bases between the germline ends. Germline assignment: CDR1 SGHTA and CDR2 FQGNSA. In DNA form, the CDR3 reads TGTGCCAGCAGCCCCTTCGGACAGAATGAAGCTTTCTTT. Its translation is CASSPFGQNEAFF.

This rearrangement joins TRBV5-1 to TRBJ2-7; maybe TRBD1 (5 bases). CDR1 SGHRS and CDR2 YFSETQ come from the germline V gene. This CDR3 has 15 amino acids. V dropped 4 bases and J dropped 3 bases, with 17 bases sitting between them. This CDR3 reads CASSRAAGNGYEQYF. CDR3 nucleotides: TGCGCCAGCAGCCGGGCTGCAGGGAACGGCTACGAGCAGTACTTC.

This clonotype was seen only a few times. This chain uses TRBV12-3 or TRBV12-4 with TRBJ1-3; D remains unclear. The germline V and J ends were trimmed by 4 bases and 2 bases, with 3 bases remaining between them. This CDR3 has 12 amino acids. CDR3 in amino acids: CASSSPGNTIYF. The CDR3 DNA sequence: TGTGCCAGCAGTTCCCCTGGAAACACCATATATTTT.

V usage is TRBV2 and J usage is TRBJ2-3; TRBD1 matches 7 bases. Losses at the gene ends were 11 bases for V and 6 bases for J; bases not matched to a gene: 11. CDR3 length: 13 residues. From germline, CDR1 is SNHLY and CDR2 FYNNEI. CDR3 nucleotide sequence: TGTGCCGCCAACCCAGGGGGTGGGGATACGCAGTATTTT. Protein product: CAANPGGGDTQYF.

This chain joins TRBV21-1 and TRBJ2-7; the DNA was not compared with TRBD1, the D call given in the table. TRBV21-1 is recorded as a pseudogene. CDR3 size: 14 residues. The CDR3 is CASSKEGQGTTQYF. The CDR3 bases are TGTGCCAGCAGCAAAGAGGGACAGGGGACTACGCAGTACTTC.

This rearrangement joins TRBV2 to TRBJ2-3, with 7 bases identical to TRBD1. The CDR3 runs to 14 residues. Germline V gene data show CDR1 as SNHLY and CDR2 as FYNNEI. Trimming cost V 6 bases and J 5 bases; bases outside gene matches: 8. The CDR3 nucleotides read TGTGCCAGCAGACAAGGACAGGTAGTAGATACGCAGTATTTT. This codes for CASRQGQVVDTQYF.

This clonotype was counted ten times or more. The genes are TRBV12-3 or TRBV12-4 and TRBJ2-3, with 11 positions matching TRBD2. V was pared by 4 bases and J by 4 bases, with 7 bases of the junction left unmatched. CDR3 size: 16 residues. The CDR3 DNA reads as TGTGCCAGCAGTTACCGACTAGCGGGAAGTCCAGATACGCAGTATTTT. Residues: CASSYRLAGSPDTQYF.

The rearrangement links TRBV3-1 to TRBJ1-2; D ambiguous. Looked up from germline, CDR1 is LGHDT and CDR2 is YNNKEL (reference sequence). The CDR3 spans 17 residues. V was pared by 2 bases and J by 3 bases, with 19 bases between. CDR3 bases: TGTGCCAGCAGCCAACTCCTGACGCTGCGGCGCGACTATGGCTACACCTTC. Translating it yields CASSQLLTLRRDYGYTF.

The chain joins TRBV5-1 to TRBJ2-5; D possibly matches TRBD1 or TRBD2 (6 bases each). Germline CDR1 and CDR2: SGHRS and YFSETQ. The CDR3 loop spans 16 amino acids. Trimming stripped 0 bases from V and 1 base from J, with 13 bases between. CDR3 sequence reads: CASSLGTGGRQETQYF. CDR3 DNA sequence: TGCGCCAGCAGCTTGGGTACCGGGGGCCGCCAAGAGACCCAGTACTTC.

The chain recombines TRBV12-3 or TRBV12-4 with TRBJ1-1; possibly TRBD1 for D (5 bases). The germline V and J ends were trimmed by 0 bases and 1 base, with 18 bases remaining between them. The CDR3 is made up of 18 amino acids. The CDR3 region is CASSLAKAGTRGNTEAFF. The DNA for the CDR3 is TGTGCCAGCAGTTTAGCGAAGGCAGGGACGAGGGGGAACACTGAAGCTTTCTTT.

This clonotype was counted a few times. J is TRBJ1-3 and V is TRBV25-1; the match to TRBD1 covers 10 bases. The V gene's germline CDR1 is MGHDK and CDR2 SYGVNS. The CDR3 has 13 residues. Losses at the gene ends were 6 bases for V and 8 bases for J; bases not matched to a gene: 4. The CDR3 coding sequence is TGTGCCAGCAGGACAGGGGGCATTGACACCATATATTTT. The encoded protein is CASRTGGIDTIYF.

This chain links TRBV10-3 with TRBJ1-1; D gene unclear. Germline assignment: CDR1 ENHRY and CDR2 SYGVKD. V was shortened by 4 bases and J by 6 bases, with 12 bases between the two germline ends. This CDR3 has 13 residues. The DNA for the CDR3 is TGTGCCATCAGTGTCGACGGACGTTCTGAAGCTTTCTTT. Residues: CAISVDGRSEAFF.

V gene TRBV19 combines with J gene TRBJ2-6, with 8 bases lining up with TRBD2. J was trimmed by 2 bases and V by 11 bases; bases with no gene match: 2. The V gene's germline CDR1 is LNHDA and CDR2 SQIVND (reference sequence). This CDR3 is built from 13 residues. DNA for the CDR3: TGTGCCGTCGGGAGGGCTGGGGCCAACGTCCTGACTTTC. Its protein product is CAVGRAGANVLTF.

This clonotype was observed a few times. The J gene is TRBJ1-1, the V gene TRBV29-1, with a possible D match to TRBD1 (6 bases). The CDR3 is 13 residues long. Germline V gene sequence: CDR1 SQVTM, CDR2 ANQGSEA. The germline V and J ends were trimmed by 2 bases and 4 bases, with 11 bases remaining between them. The DNA of the CDR3 is TGCAGCGTTGAAAACAGGGAGGGCACTGAAGCTTTCTTT. As protein: CSVENREGTEAFF.

The V call is TRBV5-1, the J call TRBJ2-5, with D possibly being TRBD1 (7 bases). The CDR3 runs 13 residues. V was shortened by 4 bases and J by 9 bases, with 16 bases between the two germline ends. From germline, CDR1 is SGHRS and CDR2 YFSETQ. The CDR3, as DNA: TGCGCCAGCAGCCCGGACAGGAGGGGAGCCCAGTACTTC. It codes for CASSPDRRGAQYF.